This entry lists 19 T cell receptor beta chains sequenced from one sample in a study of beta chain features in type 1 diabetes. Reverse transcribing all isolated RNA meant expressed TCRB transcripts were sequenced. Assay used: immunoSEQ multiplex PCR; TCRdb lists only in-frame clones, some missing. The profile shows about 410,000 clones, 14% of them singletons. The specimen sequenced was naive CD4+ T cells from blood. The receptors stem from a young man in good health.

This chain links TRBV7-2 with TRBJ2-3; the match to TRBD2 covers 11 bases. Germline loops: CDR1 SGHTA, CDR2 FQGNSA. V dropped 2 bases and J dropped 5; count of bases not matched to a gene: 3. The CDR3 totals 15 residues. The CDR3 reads CASSLNSGGVDTQYF. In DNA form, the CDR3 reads TGTGCCAGCAGCTTAAATAGCGGGGGGGTAGATACGCAGTATTTT.

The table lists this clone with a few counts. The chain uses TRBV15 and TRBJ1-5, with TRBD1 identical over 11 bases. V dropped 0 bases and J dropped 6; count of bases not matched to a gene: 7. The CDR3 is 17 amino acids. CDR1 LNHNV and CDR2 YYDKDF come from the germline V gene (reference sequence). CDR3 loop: CATSRDRDRGLFQPQHF. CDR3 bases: TGTGCCACCAGCAGAGATCGGGACAGGGGGTTGTTTCAGCCCCAGCATTTT.

The CDR3 protein is CAWKVLISGNTIYF. The CDR3, as DNA: TGTGCCTGGAAAGTATTGATCTCTGGAAACACCATATATTTT. This rearrangement joins TRBV30 to TRBJ1-3, with D uncertain. This CDR3 spans 14 amino acids. In germline, CDR1 is GTSNPN, CDR2 SVGIG (reference sequence). V was trimmed by 4 bases and J by 0 bases, leaving 10 bases between them. The variable domain in full, completed from reference TRBV30 and TRBJ1-3, reads SQTIHQWPATLVQPVGSPLSLECTVEGTSNPNLYWYRQAAGRGLQLLFYSVGIGQISSEVPQNLSASRPQDRQFILSSKKLLLSDSGFYLCAWKVLISGNTIYFGEGSWLTVV.

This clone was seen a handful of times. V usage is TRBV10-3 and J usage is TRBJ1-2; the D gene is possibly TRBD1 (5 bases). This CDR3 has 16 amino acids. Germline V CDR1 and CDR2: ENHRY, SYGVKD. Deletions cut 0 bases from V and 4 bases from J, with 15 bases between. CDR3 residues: CAISESGVPLRYGYTF. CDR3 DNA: TGTGCCATCAGTGAGTCGGGGGTTCCCCTCCGCTATGGCTACACCTTC.

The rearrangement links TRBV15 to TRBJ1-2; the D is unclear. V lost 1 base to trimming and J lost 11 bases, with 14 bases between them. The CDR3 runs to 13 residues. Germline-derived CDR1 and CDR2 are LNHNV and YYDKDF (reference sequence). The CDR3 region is CATSRAGLGKYTF. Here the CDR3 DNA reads TGTGCCACCAGCAGAGCGGGGTTGGGGAAGTACACCTTC.

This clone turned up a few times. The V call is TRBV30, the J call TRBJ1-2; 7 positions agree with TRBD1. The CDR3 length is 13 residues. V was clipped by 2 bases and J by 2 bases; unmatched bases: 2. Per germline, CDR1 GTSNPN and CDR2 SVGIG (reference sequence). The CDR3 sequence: CAWSKGQNYGYTF. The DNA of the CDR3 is TGTGCCTGGAGTAAGGGACAGAACTATGGCTACACCTTC.

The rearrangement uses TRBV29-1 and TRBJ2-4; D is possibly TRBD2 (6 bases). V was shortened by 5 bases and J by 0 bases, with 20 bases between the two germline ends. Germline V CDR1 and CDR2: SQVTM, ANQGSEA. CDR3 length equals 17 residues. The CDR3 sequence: CSVLGGTVALAKNIQYF. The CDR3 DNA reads TGCAGCGTTTTGGGGGGTACAGTCGCACTAGCCAAAAACATTCAGTACTTC.

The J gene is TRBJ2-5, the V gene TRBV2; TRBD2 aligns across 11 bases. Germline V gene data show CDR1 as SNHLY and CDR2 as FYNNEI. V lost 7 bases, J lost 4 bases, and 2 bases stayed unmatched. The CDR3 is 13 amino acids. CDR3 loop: CASIGTSGETQYF. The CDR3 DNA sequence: TGTGCCAGCATTGGGACTAGCGGAGAGACCCAGTACTTC. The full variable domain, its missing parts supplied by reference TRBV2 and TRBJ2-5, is EPEVTQTPSHQVTQMGQEVILRCVPISNHLYFYWYRQILGQKVEFLVSFYNNEISEKSEIFDDQFSVERPDGSNFTLKIRSTKLEDSAMYFCASIGTSGETQYFGPGTRLLVL.

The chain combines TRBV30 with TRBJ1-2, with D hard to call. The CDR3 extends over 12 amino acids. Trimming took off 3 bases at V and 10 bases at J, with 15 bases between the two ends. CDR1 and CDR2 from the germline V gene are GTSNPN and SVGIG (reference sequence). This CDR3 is CAWRTAGGPYTF. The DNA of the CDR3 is TGTGCCTGGAGAACGGCTGGTGGGCCCTACACCTTC.

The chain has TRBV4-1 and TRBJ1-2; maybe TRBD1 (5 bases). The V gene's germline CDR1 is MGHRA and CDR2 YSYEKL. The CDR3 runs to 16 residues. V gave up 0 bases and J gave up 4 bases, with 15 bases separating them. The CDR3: CASSQEGFGAGYGYTF. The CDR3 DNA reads TGCGCCAGCAGCCAAGAAGGGTTTGGGGCTGGCTATGGCTACACCTTC.

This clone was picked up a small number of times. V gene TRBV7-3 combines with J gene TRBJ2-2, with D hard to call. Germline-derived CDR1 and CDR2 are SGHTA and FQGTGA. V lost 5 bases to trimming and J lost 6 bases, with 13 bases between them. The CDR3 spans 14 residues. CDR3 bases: TGTGCCAGCAGCACTCACCCTGGCGCCGGGGAGCTGTTTTTT. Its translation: CASSTHPGAGELFF.

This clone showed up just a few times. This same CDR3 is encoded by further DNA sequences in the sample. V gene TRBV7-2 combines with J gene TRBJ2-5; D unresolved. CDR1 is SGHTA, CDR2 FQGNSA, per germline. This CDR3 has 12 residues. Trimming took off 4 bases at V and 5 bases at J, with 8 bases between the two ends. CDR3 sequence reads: CASSSFPETQYF. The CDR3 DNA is TGTGCCAGCAGCTCCTTTCCGGAGACCCAGTACTTC. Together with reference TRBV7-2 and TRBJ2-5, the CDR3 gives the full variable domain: GAGVSQSPSNKVTEKGKDVELRCDPISGHTALYWYRQSLGQGLEFLIYFQGNSAPDKSGLPSDRFSAERTGGSVSTLTIQRTQQEDSAVYLCASSSFPETQYFGPGTRLLVL.

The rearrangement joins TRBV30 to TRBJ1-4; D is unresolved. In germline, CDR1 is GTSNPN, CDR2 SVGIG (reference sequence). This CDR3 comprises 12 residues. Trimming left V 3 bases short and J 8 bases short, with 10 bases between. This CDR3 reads CAWSDDAEKLFF. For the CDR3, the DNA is TGTGCCTGGAGCGACGACGCGGAAAAACTGTTTTTT.

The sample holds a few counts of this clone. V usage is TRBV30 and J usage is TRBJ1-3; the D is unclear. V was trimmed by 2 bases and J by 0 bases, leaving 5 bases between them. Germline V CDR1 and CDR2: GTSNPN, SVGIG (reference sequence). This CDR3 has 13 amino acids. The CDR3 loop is CAWSQLSGNTIYF. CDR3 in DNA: TGTGCCTGGAGTCAGCTCTCTGGAAACACCATATATTTT. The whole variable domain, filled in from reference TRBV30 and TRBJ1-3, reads SQTIHQWPATLVQPVGSPLSLECTVEGTSNPNLYWYRQAAGRGLQLLFYSVGIGQISSEVPQNLSASRPQDRQFILSSKKLLLSDSGFYLCAWSQLSGNTIYFGEGSWLTVV.

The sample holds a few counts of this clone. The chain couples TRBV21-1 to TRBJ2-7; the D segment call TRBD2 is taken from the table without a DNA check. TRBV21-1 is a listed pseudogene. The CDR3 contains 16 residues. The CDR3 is CASSRAWVGGSYEQYV. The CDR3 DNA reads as TGTGCCAGCAGCAGGGCCTGGGTGGGAGGATCCTACGAGCAGTACGTC.

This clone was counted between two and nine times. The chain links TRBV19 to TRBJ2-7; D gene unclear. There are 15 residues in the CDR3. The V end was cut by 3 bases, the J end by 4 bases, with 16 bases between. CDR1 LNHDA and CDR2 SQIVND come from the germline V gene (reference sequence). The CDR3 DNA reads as TGTGCCAGTAGTATGGGCGGTGGTGGAGTTTACGAGCAGTACTTC. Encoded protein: CASSMGGGGVYEQYF.

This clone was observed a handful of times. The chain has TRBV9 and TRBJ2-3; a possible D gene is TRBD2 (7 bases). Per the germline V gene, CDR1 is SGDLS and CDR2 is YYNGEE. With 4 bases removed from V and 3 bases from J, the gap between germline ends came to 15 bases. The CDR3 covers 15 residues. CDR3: CASSNRGAHTDTQYF. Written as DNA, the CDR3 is TGTGCCAGCAGCAACCGGGGGGCGCATACAGATACGCAGTATTTT.

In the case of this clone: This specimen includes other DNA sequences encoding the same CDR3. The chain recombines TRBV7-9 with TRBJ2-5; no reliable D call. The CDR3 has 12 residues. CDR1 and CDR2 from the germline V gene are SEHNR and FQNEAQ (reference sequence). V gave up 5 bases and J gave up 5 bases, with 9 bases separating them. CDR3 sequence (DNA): TGTGCCAGCAGCCTCTTGGGGGAGACCCAGTACTTC. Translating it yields CASSLLGETQYF.

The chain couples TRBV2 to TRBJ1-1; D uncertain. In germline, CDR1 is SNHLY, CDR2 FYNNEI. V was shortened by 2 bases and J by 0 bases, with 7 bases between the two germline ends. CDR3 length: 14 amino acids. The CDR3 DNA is TGTGCCAGCAGTGAACGGACTATGAACACTGAAGCTTTCTTT. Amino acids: CASSERTMNTEAFF.